This T cell receptor beta chain is drawn from a study of T cell changes during pregnancy in multiple sclerosis. TCRdb keeps only in-frame clones here, not all; method: immunoSEQ multiplex PCR. Of approximately 92,000 clones listed, under 95% were seen once; the top ten hold about 1.5%. This clone was seen only once. This CDR3 comprises 16 residues. In germline, CDR1 is SGHTA, CDR2 FQGNSA. The J segment lost 2 bases and the V segment lost 1 base, leaving 0 bases of the junction unmatched. Sequenced here: peripheral blood, sampled in the first trimester of pregnancy. This clonotype was obtained from a female donor with multiple sclerosis, enrolled in a pregnancy study. This chain connects TRBV7-2 to TRBJ2-6; 9 nucleotides agree with TRBD1. The CDR3 DNA sequence: TGTGCCAGCAGCTTAGGGACAGGGGCTGGGGCCAACGTCCTGACTTTC. This codes for CASSLGTGAGANVLTF.